This T cell receptor (beta chain) was recovered during a study of cytomegalovirus exposure and HLA in healthy donors. The PCR employed 60 Vbeta primers together with 13 Jbeta primers. Generated by immunoSEQ multiplex PCR, the TCRdb table keeps only in-frame clones and is missing some. The table records about 200,000 clones, more than 75% of them present only once. The V gene's germline CDR1 is SGHTA and CDR2 FQGNSA. Deletions cut 1 base from V and 7 bases from J, with 13 bases between. The CDR3 consists of 15 residues. The specimen was PBMCs. This TCR came from a male donor in good health and CMV-seronegative. The chain recombines TRBV7-2 with TRBJ2-2, with D tentatively TRBD2 (5 bases). In DNA form, the CDR3 reads TGTGCCAGCAGCTTAGTTCCCGGGAACGGCGGGGAGCTGTTTTTT. Translation: CASSLVPGNGGELFF.